This TCR beta chain was documented in a study of T cell responses to AZD1222 COVID-19 vaccine (dated by TCRdb to the early 2020s). Background for the entire study: A total of around 240 trial participants underwent TCR sequencing, of whom some 210 received two doses of AZD1222 and some 25 received two doses of the MenACWY control vaccine. Trial participants were enrolled into age subgroups of 18-55, 56-69 and 70-plus years, which contained about 160, 30 and 59 TCR-sequenced participants, respectively.

For CDR1 and CDR2, the germline V gene (reference sequence) lists SGHNT and YYREEE. Compared with germline, V lacks 1 base and J lacks 4 bases; bases without a gene match: 8. Inclusive of the bounding cysteine and phenylalanine, the CDR3 is 16 residues long. The DNA shown is the 48-base CDR3, in frame from base 1. In regard to this clone: Its recognized antigen is unknown. The sample holds no much larger clone one base away, and base qualities are not on file.

The CDR3 regions of human TCRbeta chains were analyzed by immunosequencing. Under the source paper's analysis protocol: TCRs in the repertoires were matched against a reference library of SARS-CoV-2-specific TCRs that had been generated with the MIRA antigen-specificity platform. Breadth meant the fraction of unique TCRs that were SARS-CoV-2-associated, whereas depth meant the fraction of total T cells that were SARS-CoV-2-associated. Using the MIRA data, every spike-specific TCR was mapped to the spike region that the TCR reacted to and assigned to either a CD4 or a CD8 class. Log10-transformed breadth and depth values were compared by one-way ANOVA with Sidak's multiple comparisons tests. TCRdb took this table from immuneACCESS and kept in-frame rearrangements with V and J called. Such tables lack part of the clones; where checked against another copy, unresolved V genes explain under half of the gap, and the rest is unexplained. That table supplies the V and J calls and clone size; D and trimming were determined from the DNA. A total of 57,000 or so clones appear in this sample, about 74% of them only once. The top ten clonotypes cover roughly 4% of the sample.

Study-wide conclusions, independent of this receptor: Conclusions about previously exposed vaccinees are limited because only six or seven AZD1222 recipients were SARS-CoV-2 seropositive at baseline. No day 14 peak-response samples were available, so repertoires were characterized only after the peak T cell response. Epitopes outside the regions mutated in the B.1.351 and B.1.1.7 variants were reportedly recognized by nearly half of the unique spike-specific TCRs. The vaccine-associated CD4 TCRs covered the entire spike protein, and the dominant responses fell in regions 160-218 and 743-854. Most participants were white British and females outnumbered males, and the authors suggested that clonal diversity may have been underestimated. Spike-specific TCR breadth and depth rose significantly after two AZD1222 doses compared with day 0 and with MenACWY recipients. In the small 56-69-year group, the increase in depth fell short of significance, most likely because of low power.

Taken with the paper, the label for time point translates to: about 28 days (+/-7) after the second vaccine dose. AZD1222 recipients whose second dose came at about 4 weeks and those whose second dose came at about 12 weeks were combined into one group, since spike-specific TCR depth and breadth did not differ between the two schedules. Vaccinee samples came from UK trials COV001 and COV002, including a single-blind randomized controlled phase 2/3 trial of AZD1222 (ChAdOx1 nCoV-19) in healthy adults. For TCRbeta chain sequencing, PBMC samples were collected from trial participants at day 0 and at day 28 after the second dose.

The source is an adult who received the AZD1222 COVID-19 vaccine. The starting material was peripheral blood, obtained 28 days after the second AZD1222 dose. The chain was built from TRBV5-4 and TRBJ1-2, and 9 junctional nucleotides match TRBD1. The nucleotide sequence reads TGTGCCAGCAGCTTGCGGGACAGGGAAGGAGGCTATGGCTACACCTTC. It is translated as CASSLRDREGGYGYTF.